This TCR beta chain is drawn from a study of blood T cell repertoires in COVID-19 (dated by TCRdb to about 2020). Regarding the study in general: Samples covering the acute and convalescent phases of COVID-19 were provided by collaborators in the United States, Italy and Spain. The prospective study material was composed of cDNA or gDNA derived from T cells, B-cell-depleted T cells, or PBMCs. Subjects who had been exposed to COVID-19, were actively infected with it, or had recovered from it provided the deeply sampled blood TCRbeta repertoires that made up the dataset. The repertoires were released in a freely available public database intended as a resource for research on the immune response to SARS-CoV-2. The samples were drawn from the first 160 participants of the ongoing ImmuneRACE study and from 950 to 1,500 subjects provided by 6 global collaborators. Sample metadata almost always included a de-identified subject ID, COVID-19 status, age in years and sex. HLA class I and class II types, where available, came from metadata supplied by the sample provider rather than from assay-based typing.

The investigation overall reported the following: Clinical and demographic metadata were provided uncurated, with the amount varying by source and participant.

The V and J ends are trimmed by 0 bases and 0 bases, leaving 12 bases between them. Including the terminal cysteine and phenylalanine, the CDR3 comprises 18 residues. Of the read, only the CDR3 DNA is kept; its 54 bases are in frame from base 1. The germline V gene (reference sequence) specifies LNHDA as CDR1 and SQIVND as CDR2. The immunoSEQ Assay, a bias-controlled multiplex PCR, was used to amplify TCRbeta CDR3 regions from genomic DNA. In the source study's methods: The number of nucleated cells in each sample was estimated from the amplification of reference gene primers within the assay. To quantify the absolute abundance of each unique TCRbeta CDR3 rearrangement, sequence reads were collapsed and filtered. For each sample, productive Simpson clonality was calculated by taking the square root of Simpson's diversity index across productive rearrangements. Entries here come from immuneACCESS through TCRdb and include only in-frame sequences with V and J called. Some clones fail to appear in such tables; in the studies checked, an unresolved V gene covers under half of the shortfall, and the cause of the remainder is unknown. V and J calls and clone size follow that table, whereas D and trimming were derived from the DNA. Present in this sample are about 340,000 clones, 65% to 90% of which were seen just once. The ten largest clones add up to around 4.5% of the sample.

Participants in the prospective study were aged roughly 18 to 89 years, lived in 20 to 30 United States geographic areas, and enrolled through a virtual design. In the prospective study, participants were assigned to cohorts based on the clinical history participants reported in a screening survey and a study questionnaire. Each participant in the prospective study had whole blood, serum and a nasopharyngeal or oropharyngeal swab collected by mobile phlebotomists. Additional blood draws and questionnaires over an approximately 2-month period could optionally be provided by prospective study participants. Before DNA extraction, blood samples from the prospective study were shipped at room temperature or frozen. A word on this clone: It has no known antigen specificity. Base qualities are missing; no much larger clone stands one base away.

The chain uses TRBV19 and TRBJ2-6, with a weak D call of TRBD1 (6 bases match). Input material: PBMCs or T cells enriched from blood (not recorded which). The receptor comes from a woman in her 40s with acute COVID-19. CDR3 protein: CASSIDLLGGSGANVLTF. The nucleotides are TGTGCCAGTAGTATAGATCTATTAGGGGGCTCTGGGGCCAACGTCCTGACTTTC. Reference TRBV19 and TRBJ2-6 genes cover what lies past the CDR3, so the full variable domain is DGGITQSPKYLFRKEGQNVTLSCEQNLNHDAMYWYRQDPGQGLRLIYYSQIVNDFQKGDIAEGYSVSREKKESFPLTVTSAQKNPTAFYLCASSIDLLGGSGANVLTFGAGSRLTVL.